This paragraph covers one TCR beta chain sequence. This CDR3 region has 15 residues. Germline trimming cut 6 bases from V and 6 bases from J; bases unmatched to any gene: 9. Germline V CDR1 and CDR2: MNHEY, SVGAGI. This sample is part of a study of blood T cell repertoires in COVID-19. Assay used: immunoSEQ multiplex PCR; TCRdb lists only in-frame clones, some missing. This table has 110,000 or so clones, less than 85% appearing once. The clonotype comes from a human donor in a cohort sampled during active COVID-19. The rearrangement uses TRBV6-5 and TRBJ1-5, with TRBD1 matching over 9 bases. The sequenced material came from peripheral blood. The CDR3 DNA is TGTGCCAGCAGCCCCAAGGGACAGGGCGTTCAGCCCCAGCATTTT. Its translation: CASSPKGQGVQPQHF.